The clone carrying this T cell receptor (beta chain) was recorded only once. These data come from a study of a mutant IDH1 vaccine in newly diagnosed glioma. Study background: A roughly 62% male, 37.5% female split and a mean age of 40.4 years characterized treated patients.

In germline, CDR1 is SGHTA, CDR2 FQGNSA. V was shortened by 5 bases and J by 5 bases, with 21 bases between the two germline ends. The CDR3 totals 16 residues. Time point noted: baseline, week 1 (first vaccination visit). Treatment given: pre-vaccination baseline after standard-of-care therapy. The data were produced by immunoSEQ multiplex PCR, yet TCRdb's version contains in-frame clones alone and is incomplete. The sample gives about 68,000 clones, 79% of which show up once; around 8.2% is in the top ten. This sequence originates from a man in his fifties or sixties with glioma. The chain recombines TRBV7-2 with TRBJ2-5; D uncertain. Sample: PBMCs, taken from a glioma patient treated with radiotherapy, temozolomide or both. CDR3 in amino acids: CASSPPGQTTRETQYF. The CDR3 nucleotides are TGTGCCAGCAGCCCCCCCGGCCAAACTACCCGGGAGACCCAGTACTTC.